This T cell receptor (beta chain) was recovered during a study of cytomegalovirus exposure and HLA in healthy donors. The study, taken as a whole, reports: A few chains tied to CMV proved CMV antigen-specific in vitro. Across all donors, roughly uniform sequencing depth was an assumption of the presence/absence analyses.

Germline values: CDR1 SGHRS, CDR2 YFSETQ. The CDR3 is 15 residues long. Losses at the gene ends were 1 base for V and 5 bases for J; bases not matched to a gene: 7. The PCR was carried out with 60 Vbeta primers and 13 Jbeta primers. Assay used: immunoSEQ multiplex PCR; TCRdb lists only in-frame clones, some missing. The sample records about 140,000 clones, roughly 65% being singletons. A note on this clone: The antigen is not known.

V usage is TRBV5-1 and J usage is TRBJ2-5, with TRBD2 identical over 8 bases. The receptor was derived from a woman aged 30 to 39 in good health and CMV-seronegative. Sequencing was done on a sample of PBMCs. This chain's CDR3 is CASSLLRGAAETQYF. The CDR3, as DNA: TGCGCCAGCAGCTTGTTGCGGGGGGCTGCGGAGACCCAGTACTTC. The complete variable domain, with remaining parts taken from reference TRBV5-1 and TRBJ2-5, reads KAGVTQTPRYLIKTRGQQVTLSCSPISGHRSVSWYQQTPGQGLQFLFEYFSETQRNKGNFPGRFSGRQFSNSRSEMNVSTLELGDSALYLCASSLLRGAAETQYFGPGTRLLVL.